A single sample is the source of the 22 T cell receptor beta chains below, sequenced in a study of T cell responses to AZD1222 COVID-19 vaccine. The data were produced by immunoSEQ multiplex PCR, yet TCRdb's version contains in-frame clones alone and is incomplete. The data hold 94,000 or so clones, with roughly nine tenths observed a single time. The material sequenced was peripheral blood, taken on day 0 of AZD1222 vaccination. The receptors were sampled from an adult in good health.

A few counts support this clone. J is TRBJ2-2 and V is TRBV18, with no clear D. V shed 4 bases and J shed 0 bases, with 12 bases lying between them. The CDR3 has 16 residues. Looked up from germline, CDR1 is KGHSH and CDR2 is LQKENI. The CDR3 DNA reads as TGTGCCAGCTCACATACCCTGGGCACGAACACCGGGGAGCTGTTTTTT. Residues: CASSHTLGTNTGELFF.

The chain employs TRBV20-1 and TRBJ1-3, with 7 nucleotides matching TRBD1. V lost 3 bases and J lost 6; bases outside the gene matches: 5. Germline V gene lookup returns CDR1 DFQATT and CDR2 SNEGSKA (reference sequence). The CDR3 spans 13 residues. CDR3 sequence reads: CSASGTAKNTIYF. CDR3 bases: TGCAGTGCTAGTGGGACAGCCAAAAACACCATATATTTT.

This clone was counted a single time. The chain is built from TRBV6-5 and TRBJ1-6; tentative D call: TRBD1 (5 bases). CDR1 and CDR2 from the germline V gene are MNHEY and SVGAGI. The CDR3 is 16 amino acids. The germline V and J ends were trimmed by 0 bases and 9 bases, with 15 bases remaining between them. The DNA of the CDR3 is TGTGCCAGCAGTTACTCGGTATCAGGGTCGGGTTCACCCCTCCACTTT. It codes for CASSYSVSGSGSPLHF.

This chain joins TRBV7-9 and TRBJ1-6; TRBD1 agrees at 7 bases. Trimming at V came to 1 base and at J to 3 bases, leaving 6 bases not matched to a gene. The CDR3 contains 17 residues. CDR1 SEHNR and CDR2 FQNEAQ come from the germline V gene (reference sequence). The CDR3 loop is CASSLGGGGGYNSPLHF. The CDR3 region has the DNA TGTGCCAGCAGCTTAGGAGGGGGCGGAGGCTATAATTCACCCCTCCACTTT. The full variable domain, its missing parts supplied by reference TRBV7-9 and TRBJ1-6, is DTGVSQNPRHKITKRGQNVTFRCDPISEHNRLYWYRQTLGQGPEFLTYFQNEAQLEKSRLLSDRFSAERPKGSFSTLEIQRTEQGDSAMYLCASSLGGGGGYNSPLHFGNGTRLTVT.

V usage is TRBV5-6 and J usage is TRBJ2-7; D uncertain. The CDR3 is made up of 16 amino acids. Deletions cut 4 bases from V and 5 bases from J, with 22 bases between. Germline V CDR1 and CDR2: SGHDT, YYEEEE. The CDR3 DNA is TGTGCCAGCAGCCAAACTGTGGGGATAAGTCCCCACGAGCAGTACTTC. Amino acids: CASSQTVGISPHEQYF.

This clone has more than one count but fewer than ten. V usage is TRBV10-3 and J usage is TRBJ1-3, with 10 bases matching TRBD1. The CDR3 totals 17 residues. CDR1 and CDR2 from the germline V gene are ENHRY and SYGVKD. Losses at the gene ends were 8 bases for V and 7 bases for J; bases not matched to a gene: 17. The DNA of the CDR3 is TGTGCCATCTCTCCCCATCAAGAGACAGGGGGCGAGAACACCATATATTTT. Its translation is CAISPHQETGGENTIYF.

The V gene is TRBV5-1, the J gene TRBJ2-5, with D possibly TRBD2 on 5 matching bases. CDR3 length: 13 amino acids. Trimming cost V 5 bases and J 4 bases, with 12 bases left between them. Germline V gives CDR1 SGHRS, CDR2 YFSETQ. CDR3 sequence (DNA): TGCGCCAGCAGTCCCGAGAGCGGAGAGACCCAGTACTTC. Amino acid sequence: CASSPESGETQYF.

The chain employs TRBV7-3 and TRBJ1-6, with a possible D match to TRBD1 (6 bases). The CDR3 totals 15 residues. CDR1 and CDR2 from the germline V gene are SGHTA and FQGTGA. The V gene lost 4 bases and the J gene lost 2 bases, with 9 bases spanning the gap. In DNA form, the CDR3 reads TGTGCCAGCAGCTCCCAGGGGCCCTATAATTCACCCCTCCACTTT. The encoded protein is CASSSQGPYNSPLHF.

The rearrangement joins TRBV6-1 to TRBJ1-5, with 9 nucleotides matching TRBD1. From germline, CDR1 is MNHNS and CDR2 SASEGT. Germline trimming cut 0 bases from V and 5 bases from J; bases unmatched to any gene: 5. This CDR3 contains 16 residues. CDR3 residues: CASSEAGQGIDQPQHF. The DNA for the CDR3 is TGTGCCAGCAGTGAAGCGGGACAGGGCATCGATCAGCCCCAGCATTTT.

This chain uses TRBV19 with TRBJ1-2, with 7 bases identical to TRBD1. There are 14 residues in the CDR3. Germline assignment: CDR1 LNHDA and CDR2 SQIVND (reference sequence). V was pared by 5 bases and J by 5 bases, with 8 bases of the junction left unmatched. CDR3 in DNA: TGTGCCAGTAGTCCCTGGACAGGATTTTATGGCTACACCTTC. It codes for CASSPWTGFYGYTF.

This chain joins TRBV25-1 and TRBJ1-1; D remains unclear. Looked up from germline, CDR1 is MGHDK and CDR2 is SYGVNS. The CDR3 is 11 amino acids. V dropped 6 bases and J dropped 0 bases, with 2 bases sitting between them. CDR3 residues: CASRLNTEAFF. CDR3 nucleotides: TGTGCCAGCAGGTTGAACACTGAAGCTTTCTTT.

A single count supports this clone. V gene TRBV12-3 or TRBV12-4 combines with J gene TRBJ2-7; possibly TRBD1 or TRBD2 for D (5 bases each). With 5 bases removed from V and 1 base from J, the gap between germline ends came to 9 bases. The CDR3 loop spans 13 amino acids. As DNA, the CDR3 is TGTGCCAGCAGTCCCTGGGGGTCCTACGAGCAGTACTTC. Amino acids: CASSPWGSYEQYF.

The chain couples TRBV10-3 to TRBJ2-1; 10 nucleotides agree with TRBD2. V dropped 0 bases and J dropped 10; count of bases not matched to a gene: 6. Germline CDR1 and CDR2: ENHRY and SYGVKD. This CDR3 contains 15 residues. The CDR3 reads CAISESRAGGHEQFF. The CDR3 DNA follows: TGTGCCATCAGTGAGTCGCGAGCGGGGGGGCACGAGCAGTTCTTC.

The chain carries TRBV28 and TRBJ2-1; tentatively, D is TRBD2 (6 bases). The V gene's germline CDR1 is MDHEN and CDR2 SYDVKM. Trimming left V 1 base short and J 8 bases short, with 21 bases between. The CDR3 is made up of 17 amino acids. CDR3 residues: CASSLLLVASDRYEQFF. In DNA, the CDR3 is TGTGCCAGCAGTTTATTGCTCGTGGCTAGCGATAGATATGAGCAGTTCTTC.

This chain connects TRBV6-6 to TRBJ2-7; D gene unclear. Germline values: CDR1 MNHNY, CDR2 SVGAGI (reference sequence). V was clipped by 2 bases and J by 0 bases, with 8 bases between them. CDR3 length equals 14 residues. The chain's CDR3 is CASSYRGISYEQYF. CDR3 coding DNA: TGTGCCAGCAGTTACCGAGGTATCTCCTACGAGCAGTACTTC.

The chain joins TRBV7-3 to TRBJ2-7; 9 positions match TRBD1. Germline V gene data show CDR1 as SGHTA and CDR2 as FQGTGA. The V segment lost 9 bases and the J segment 7 bases; nucleotides outside the gene matches: 10. The CDR3 sequence is 13 residues long. The CDR3 sequence: CASAGTGSGEQYF. DNA of the CDR3: TGTGCCAGTGCCGGGACAGGGTCGGGTGAGCAGTACTTC.

This clone was observed once. The chain links TRBV7-3 to TRBJ2-7, with TRBD1 matching over 10 bases. Germline V gives CDR1 SGHTA, CDR2 FQGTGA. This CDR3 is 14 amino acids long. The V gene end was trimmed by 3 bases and the J gene end by 4 bases; junction bases not matched to a gene: 3. CDR3 nucleotides: TGTGCCAGCAGCTTGGGACAGGGGCAGTACGAGCAGTACTTC. This gives the protein CASSLGQGQYEQYF.

As regards this clone: The same CDR3 can be traced to other DNA sequences in this sample. The chain employs TRBV5-1 and TRBJ2-7; TRBD1 agrees at 9 bases. V was clipped by 3 bases and J by 1 base; unmatched bases: 2. From germline, CDR1 is SGHRS and CDR2 YFSETQ. This CDR3 has 14 residues. For the CDR3, the DNA is TGCGCCAGCAGCTACGGGACAGGGTCCTACGAGCAGTACTTC. Protein sequence: CASSYGTGSYEQYF.

This clone was seen only once. The chain combines TRBV30 with TRBJ1-2, with TRBD1 matching 7 bases. Germline CDR1 and CDR2: GTSNPN and SVGIG (reference sequence). Trimming at V came to 1 base and at J to 8 bases, leaving 7 bases not matched to a gene. This CDR3 is built from 13 residues. The CDR3 nucleotides read TGTGCCTGGAGTGCAGACAGGGCACTCGGCTACACCTTC. Translated: CAWSADRALGYTF. The variable domain in full, completed from reference TRBV30 and TRBJ1-2, reads SQTIHQWPATLVQPVGSPLSLECTVEGTSNPNLYWYRQAAGRGLQLLFYSVGIGQISSEVPQNLSASRPQDRQFILSSKKLLLSDSGFYLCAWSADRALGYTFGSGTRLTVV.

DNA for the CDR3: TGTGCCACCAGGAGGGACCTCCAAGAGACCCAGTACTTC. Translation gives CATRRDLQETQYF. The chain links TRBV15 to TRBJ2-5; D might be TRBD1 or TRBD2, each matching 5 bases. The CDR3 extends over 13 amino acids. CDR1 and CDR2 (germline): LNHNV, YYDKDF (reference sequence). Trimming cost V 6 bases and J 1 base, with 9 bases left between them.

The chain carries TRBV20-1 and TRBJ2-1, with TRBD2 matching over 9 bases. The CDR3 contains 18 residues. V was pared by 3 bases and J by 3 bases, with 15 bases of the junction left unmatched. Germline V gives CDR1 DFQATT, CDR2 SNEGSKA (reference sequence). In DNA form, the CDR3 reads TGCAGTGCTAGTCTCGGGACTAGCTCCAGGGGTTACTACAATGAGCAGTTCTTC. Its protein is CSASLGTSSRGYYNEQFF.

Only one count was recorded for this clone. The chain combines TRBV21-1 with TRBJ2-3; the listed D gene, TRBD2, was not tested against the DNA. TRBV21-1 is noted as a pseudogene. The CDR3 covers 17 residues. CDR3 DNA sequence: TGTGCCAGCAGCAAACGCCGGGATGCGGGGCGACGATATACGCAGTATTTT. Protein product: CASSKRRDAGRRYTQYF.